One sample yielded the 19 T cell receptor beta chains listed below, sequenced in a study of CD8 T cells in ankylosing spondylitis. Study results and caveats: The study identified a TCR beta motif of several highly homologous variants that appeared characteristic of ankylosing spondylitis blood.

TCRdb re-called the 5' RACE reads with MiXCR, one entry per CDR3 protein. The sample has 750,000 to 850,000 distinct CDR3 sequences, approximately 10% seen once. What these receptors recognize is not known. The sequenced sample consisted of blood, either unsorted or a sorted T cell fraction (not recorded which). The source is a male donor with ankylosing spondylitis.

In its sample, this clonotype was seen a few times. This chain's CDR3 is CASSPWVGGGNQPQHF. For the CDR3, the DNA is TGTGCCAGCAGCCCTTGGGTGGGAGGAGGCAATCAGCCCCAGCATTTT. The V gene is TRBV6-1, the J gene TRBJ1-5; D not resolved. The CDR3 is 16 amino acids. From germline, CDR1 is MNHNS and CDR2 SASEGT. Trimming shortened V by 6 bases and J by 2 bases, and 17 bases separated the two germline ends.

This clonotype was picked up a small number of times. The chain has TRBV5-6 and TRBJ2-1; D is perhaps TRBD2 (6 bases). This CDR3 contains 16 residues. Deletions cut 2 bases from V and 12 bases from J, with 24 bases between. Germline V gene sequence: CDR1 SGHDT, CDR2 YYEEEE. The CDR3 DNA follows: TGTGCCAGCAGCTTCTTTTCGCGGGACTCACCTTTTGTGCAGTTCTTC. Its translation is CASSFFSRDSPFVQFF. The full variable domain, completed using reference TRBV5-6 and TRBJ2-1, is DAGVTQSPTHLIKTRGQQVTLRCSPKSGHDTVSWYQQALGQGPQFIFQYYEEEERQRGNFPDRFSGHQFPNYSSELNVNALLLGDSALYLCASSFFSRDSPFVQFFGPGTRLTVL.

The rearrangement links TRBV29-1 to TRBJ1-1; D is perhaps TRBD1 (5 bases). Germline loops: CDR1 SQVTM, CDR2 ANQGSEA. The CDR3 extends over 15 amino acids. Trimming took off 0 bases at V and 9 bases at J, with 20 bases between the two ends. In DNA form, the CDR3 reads TGCAGCGTTGAAGATCGACGTAGAGGAGGGGCCCAAGCTTTCTTT. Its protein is CSVEDRRRGGAQAFF.

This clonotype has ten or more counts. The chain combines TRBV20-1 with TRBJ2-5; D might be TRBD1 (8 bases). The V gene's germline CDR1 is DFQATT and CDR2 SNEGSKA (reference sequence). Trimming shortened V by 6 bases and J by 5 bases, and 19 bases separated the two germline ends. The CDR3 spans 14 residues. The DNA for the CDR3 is TGCAGTGCCCTAACCCACAGGGGGGGGGAGACCCAGTACTTC. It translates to CSALTHRGGETQYF.

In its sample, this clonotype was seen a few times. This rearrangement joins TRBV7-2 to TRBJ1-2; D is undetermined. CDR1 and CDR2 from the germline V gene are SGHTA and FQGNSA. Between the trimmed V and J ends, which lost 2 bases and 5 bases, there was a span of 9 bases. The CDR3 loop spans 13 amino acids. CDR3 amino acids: CASSLYLAYGYTF. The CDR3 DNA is TGTGCCAGCAGCTTATATTTGGCTTATGGCTACACCTTC.

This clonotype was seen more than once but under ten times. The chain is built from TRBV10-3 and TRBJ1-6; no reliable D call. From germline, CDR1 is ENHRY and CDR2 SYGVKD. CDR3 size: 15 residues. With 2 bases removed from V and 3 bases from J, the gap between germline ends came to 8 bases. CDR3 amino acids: CAISEAAGYNSPLHF. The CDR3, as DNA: TGTGCCATCAGTGAGGCAGCAGGCTATAATTCACCCCTCCACTTT.

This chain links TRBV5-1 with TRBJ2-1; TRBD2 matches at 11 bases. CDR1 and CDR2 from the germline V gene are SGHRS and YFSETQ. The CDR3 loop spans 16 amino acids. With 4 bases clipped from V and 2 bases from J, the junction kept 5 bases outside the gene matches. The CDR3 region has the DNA TGCGCCAGCAGCGGTAGCGGGGGGGTCGCCTACAATGAGCAGTTCTTC. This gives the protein CASSGSGGVAYNEQFF.

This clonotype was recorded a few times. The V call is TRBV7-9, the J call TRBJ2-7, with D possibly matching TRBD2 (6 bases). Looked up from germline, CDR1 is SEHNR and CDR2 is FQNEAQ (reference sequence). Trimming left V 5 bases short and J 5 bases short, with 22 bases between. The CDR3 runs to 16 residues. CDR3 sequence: CASSITTRGVFDEQYF. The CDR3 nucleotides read TGTGCCAGCAGCATTACGACTAGAGGGGTTTTCGACGAGCAGTACTTC. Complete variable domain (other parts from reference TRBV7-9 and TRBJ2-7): DTGVSQNPRHKITKRGQNVTFRCDPISEHNRLYWYRQTLGQGPEFLTYFQNEAQLEKSRLLSDRFSAERPKGSFSTLEIQRTEQGDSAMYLCASSITTRGVFDEQYFGPGTRLTVT.

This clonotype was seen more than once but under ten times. The CDR3 loop is CASSLEHDTEAFF. The CDR3, as DNA: TGTGCCAGCAGCTTAGAACACGACACTGAAGCTTTCTTT. V gene TRBV7-2 combines with J gene TRBJ1-1; no firm D call. Trimming pared 1 base from V and 3 bases from J, leaving 6 bases between. There are 13 residues in the CDR3. CDR1 is SGHTA and CDR2 is FQGNSA in the germline V gene.

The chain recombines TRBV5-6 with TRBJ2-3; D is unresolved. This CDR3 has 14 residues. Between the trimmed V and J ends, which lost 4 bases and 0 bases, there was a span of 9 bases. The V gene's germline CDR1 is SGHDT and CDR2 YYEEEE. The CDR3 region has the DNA TGTGCCAGCAGCGAATTGACTAGCACAGATACGCAGTATTTT. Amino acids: CASSELTSTDTQYF.

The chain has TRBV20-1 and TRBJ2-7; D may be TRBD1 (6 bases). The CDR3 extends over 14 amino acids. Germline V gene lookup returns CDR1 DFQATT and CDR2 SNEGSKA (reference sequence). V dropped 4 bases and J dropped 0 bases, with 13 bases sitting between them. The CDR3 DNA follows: TGCAGTGCTATAGACCAGGGGCCCTCCTACGAGCAGTACTTC. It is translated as CSAIDQGPSYEQYF.

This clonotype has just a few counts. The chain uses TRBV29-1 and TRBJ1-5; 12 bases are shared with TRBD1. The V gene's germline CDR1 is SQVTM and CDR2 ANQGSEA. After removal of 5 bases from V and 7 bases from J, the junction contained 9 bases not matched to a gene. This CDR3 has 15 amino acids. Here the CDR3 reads CSVTGTGGLGQPQHF. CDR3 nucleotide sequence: TGCAGCGTTACGGGGACAGGGGGCCTGGGGCAGCCCCAGCATTTT.

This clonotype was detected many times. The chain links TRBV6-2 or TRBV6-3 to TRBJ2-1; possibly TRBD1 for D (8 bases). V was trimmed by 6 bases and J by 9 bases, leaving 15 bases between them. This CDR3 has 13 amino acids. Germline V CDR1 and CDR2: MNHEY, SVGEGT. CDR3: CASSEQGEGEQFF. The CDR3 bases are TGTGCCAGCAGCGAACAGGGGGAGGGTGAGCAGTTCTTC.

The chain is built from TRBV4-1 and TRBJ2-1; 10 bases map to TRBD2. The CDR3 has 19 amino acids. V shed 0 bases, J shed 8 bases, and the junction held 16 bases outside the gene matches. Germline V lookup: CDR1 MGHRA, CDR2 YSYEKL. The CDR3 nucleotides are TGCGCCAGCAGCCAAGAAGACCTAGCGGGAGTAAGAAGGGTAGATGAGCAGTTCTTC. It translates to CASSQEDLAGVRRVDEQFF.

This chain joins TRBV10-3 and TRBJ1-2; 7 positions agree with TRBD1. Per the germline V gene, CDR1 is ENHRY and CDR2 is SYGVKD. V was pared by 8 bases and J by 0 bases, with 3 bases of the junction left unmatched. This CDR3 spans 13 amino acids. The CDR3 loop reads CAIGQDTNYGYTF. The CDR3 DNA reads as TGTGCCATCGGACAGGACACTAACTATGGCTACACCTTC.

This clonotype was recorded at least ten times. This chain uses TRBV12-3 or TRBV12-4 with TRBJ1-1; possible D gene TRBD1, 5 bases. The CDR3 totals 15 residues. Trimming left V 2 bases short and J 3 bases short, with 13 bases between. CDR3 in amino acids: CASSLSGREDTEAFF. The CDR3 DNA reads TGTGCCAGCAGTTTAAGTGGCAGGGAGGACACTGAAGCTTTCTTT.

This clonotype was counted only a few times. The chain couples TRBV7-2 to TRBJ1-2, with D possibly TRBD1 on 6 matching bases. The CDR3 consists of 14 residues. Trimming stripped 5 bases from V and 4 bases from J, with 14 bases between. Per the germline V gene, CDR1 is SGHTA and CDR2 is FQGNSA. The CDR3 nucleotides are TGTGCCAGCAGCAGATGGACAGCTCTCTATGGCTACACCTTC. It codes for CASSRWTALYGYTF.

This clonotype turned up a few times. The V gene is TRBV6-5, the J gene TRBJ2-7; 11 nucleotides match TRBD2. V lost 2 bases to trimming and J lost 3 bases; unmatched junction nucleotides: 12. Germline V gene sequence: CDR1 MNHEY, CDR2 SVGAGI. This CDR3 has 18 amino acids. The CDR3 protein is CASSYGAGVAGGNYEQYF. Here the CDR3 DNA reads TGTGCCAGCAGTTACGGAGCCGGAGTAGCGGGAGGGAACTACGAGCAGTACTTC.

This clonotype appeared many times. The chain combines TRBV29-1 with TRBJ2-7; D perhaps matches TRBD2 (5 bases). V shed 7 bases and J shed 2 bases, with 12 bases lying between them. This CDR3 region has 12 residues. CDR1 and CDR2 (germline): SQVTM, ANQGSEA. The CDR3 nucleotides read TGCAGCGGCGGGCCTACCCCCTACGAGCAGTACTTC. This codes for CSGGPTPYEQYF.